The next 24 T cell receptor beta chains were all read from a single sample in a study of PD-L1 blockade in urothelial cancer. TCRdb's copy holds only in-frame clones and misses some; the assay was immunoSEQ multiplex PCR. The sample records tens of thousands of clones, almost 85% being singletons. Sequenced here: PBMCs, sampled around atezolizumab (anti-PD-L1) treatment. The source of these receptors is a man in his sixties or seventies with urothelial cancer.

This chain connects TRBV27 to TRBJ2-7, with 9 nucleotides matching TRBD2. The CDR3 is 14 amino acids. With 8 bases clipped from V and 3 bases from J, the junction kept 8 bases outside the gene matches. Germline values: CDR1 MNHEY, CDR2 SMNVEV (reference sequence). The CDR3 region is CASGSGRGDYEQYF. The CDR3 coding sequence is TGTGCCAGCGGTAGCGGGAGAGGTGACTACGAGCAGTACTTC.

The V call is TRBV5-1, the J call TRBJ2-3, with TRBD1 matching 11 bases. Trimming at V came to 0 bases and at J to 5 bases, leaving 5 bases not matched to a gene. Per the germline V gene, CDR1 is SGHRS and CDR2 is YFSETQ. The CDR3 loop spans 16 amino acids. CDR3: CASSLVGQGAEDTQYF. For the CDR3, the DNA is TGCGCCAGCAGCTTGGTTGGACAGGGGGCCGAAGATACGCAGTATTTT.

The V gene is TRBV27, the J gene TRBJ2-7; no clear D gene. Germline V lookup: CDR1 MNHEY, CDR2 SMNVEV (reference sequence). V lost 5 bases to trimming and J lost 1 base, with 9 bases between them. This CDR3 is 13 amino acids long. The CDR3 nucleotides read TGTGCCAGCAGTCCCTGGGCTTCCTACGAGCAGTACTTC. It encodes CASSPWASYEQYF.

The gene calls are TRBV7-2 and TRBJ1-2, with TRBD1 matching 8 bases. Germline loops: CDR1 SGHTA, CDR2 FQGNSA. After removal of 1 base from V and 8 bases from J, the junction contained 9 bases not matched to a gene. This CDR3 contains 15 residues. The CDR3 sequence is CASSLEVAGGWGYTF. The CDR3 DNA is TGTGCCAGCAGCTTAGAGGTGGCAGGGGGCTGGGGCTACACCTTC.

The rearrangement joins TRBV9 to TRBJ1-1; D possibly corresponds to TRBD1 (6 bases). The length of the CDR3 is 15 residues. The germline V and J ends were trimmed by 0 bases and 6 bases, with 15 bases remaining between them. Germline V lookup: CDR1 SGDLS, CDR2 YYNGEE. CDR3 in DNA: TGTGCCAGCAGCGTAGGGGGGGCGGGAGGAGCTGAAGCTTTCTTT. Amino acids: CASSVGGAGGAEAFF.

V is TRBV5-1 and J is TRBJ1-1, with 7 bases lining up with TRBD1. This CDR3 has 13 amino acids. J gave up 5 bases and V 2 bases, and 3 bases lay outside the gene matches. CDR1 and CDR2 (germline): SGHRS, YFSETQ. CDR3: CASSFPGGTEAFF. For the CDR3, the DNA is TGCGCCAGCAGCTTTCCAGGGGGGACTGAAGCTTTCTTT.

The V and J genes are TRBV6-4 and TRBJ2-7, with a possible D match to TRBD1 (5 bases). The V and J ends lost 6 bases and 3 bases respectively, with 12 bases between them. Germline V gives CDR1 MRHNA, CDR2 SNTAGT. This CDR3 region has 13 residues. CDR3 nucleotide sequence: TGTGCCAGCAGGAAGACAGCGAGCTACGAGCAGTACTTC. This sequence encodes CASRKTASYEQYF.

The chain has TRBV27 and TRBJ1-2; a possible D gene is TRBD1 (5 bases). V lost 5 bases, J lost 4 bases, and 14 bases lay in between. Germline V gene lookup returns CDR1 MNHEY and CDR2 SMNVEV (reference sequence). This CDR3 is 14 amino acids long. The CDR3 DNA is TGTGCCAGCAGTCCACGGGGGGGAGTCTATGGCTACACCTTC. It codes for CASSPRGGVYGYTF.

The genes are TRBV6-1 and TRBJ2-2, with D perhaps matching TRBD2 (5 bases). There are 15 residues in the CDR3. Germline V gives CDR1 MNHNS, CDR2 SASEGT. V lost 2 bases and J 6 bases, leaving 13 bases between the germline ends. This CDR3 reads CASSERRLAPGELFF. The CDR3 nucleotides are TGTGCCAGCAGTGAACGGAGGCTGGCCCCCGGGGAGCTGTTTTTT.

In this sample, this clone turned up once. The chain uses TRBV5-6 and TRBJ1-5; D is unclear. CDR1 is SGHDT and CDR2 is YYEEEE in the germline V gene. This CDR3 is 14 amino acids long. V was pared by 0 bases and J by 7 bases, with 11 bases between. The CDR3 region is CASSLGARGQPQHF. CDR3 DNA sequence: TGTGCCAGCAGCTTGGGGGCCCGCGGGCAGCCCCAGCATTTT. The entire variable domain, with the rest obtained from reference TRBV5-6 and TRBJ1-5, is as follows: DAGVTQSPTHLIKTRGQQVTLRCSPKSGHDTVSWYQQALGQGPQFIFQYYEEEERQRGNFPDRFSGHQFPNYSSELNVNALLLGDSALYLCASSLGARGQPQHFGDGTRLSIL.

The chain has TRBV9 and TRBJ1-2; D is undetermined. The CDR3 consists of 14 residues. Germline CDR1 reads SGDLS; CDR2 reads YYNGEE. Trimming took off 0 bases at V and 6 bases at J, with 12 bases between the two ends. This CDR3 reads CASSVDGQRDGYTF. CDR3 in DNA: TGTGCCAGCAGCGTAGATGGGCAGAGAGATGGCTACACCTTC.

This chain uses TRBV30 with TRBJ1-1; D remains ambiguous. Germline V gene lookup returns CDR1 GTSNPN and CDR2 SVGIG (reference sequence). This CDR3 spans 12 amino acids. The V gene lost 2 bases and the J gene lost 9 bases, with 13 bases spanning the gap. CDR3 residues: CAWSIGRNQAFF. The CDR3 coding sequence is TGTGCCTGGAGTATCGGCAGGAATCAAGCTTTCTTT.

The chain couples TRBV5-1 to TRBJ2-7; D call uncertain. The CDR3 length is 14 residues. V was trimmed by 1 base and J by 0 bases, leaving 8 bases between them. Germline CDR1 and CDR2: SGHRS and YFSETQ. The CDR3 loop is CASSLRLSSYEQYF. CDR3 DNA sequence: TGCGCCAGCAGCTTGCGCCTAAGCTCCTACGAGCAGTACTTC.

This clone was seen only once. The genes are TRBV7-3 and TRBJ2-3; 7 nucleotides match TRBD1. V lost 4 bases and J lost 4; bases outside the gene matches: 11. The CDR3 covers 16 residues. Germline V gene sequence: CDR1 SGHTA, CDR2 FQGTGA. CDR3 region: CASSSRQGSSPDTQYF. CDR3 coding DNA: TGTGCCAGCAGCTCCCGACAGGGTAGTTCCCCAGATACGCAGTATTTT. Using reference TRBV7-3 and TRBJ2-3 for the parts outside the CDR3, the full variable domain is GAGVSQTPSNKVTEKGKYVELRCDPISGHTALYWYRQSLGQGPEFLIYFQGTGAADDSGLPNDRFFAVRPEGSVSTLKIQRTERGDSAVYLCASSSRQGSSPDTQYFGPGTRLTVL.

The chain employs TRBV5-6 and TRBJ2-3; TRBD1 might be the D (5 bases). There are 13 residues in the CDR3. V was shortened by 4 bases and J by 6 bases, with 12 bases between the two germline ends. CDR1 and CDR2 from the germline V gene are SGHDT and YYEEEE. CDR3 DNA: TGTGCCAGCAGCACCCACAGGTTCGATACGCAGTATTTT. Its translation: CASSTHRFDTQYF.

This sequence joins TRBV19 and TRBJ1-4, with 9 bases lining up with TRBD1. Germline CDR1 and CDR2: LNHDA and SQIVND (reference sequence). The length of the CDR3 is 13 residues. The V and J ends lost 9 bases and 6 bases, in that order; junction bases with no gene match: 5. The DNA of the CDR3 is TGTGCCAGCGGACAGGGGCGTTATGAAAAACTGTTTTTT. This encodes CASGQGRYEKLFF.

This clone was picked up a small number of times. This chain connects TRBV2 to TRBJ1-4, with a possible D match to TRBD1 (5 bases). The CDR3 spans 12 residues. The germline V gene encodes CDR1 SNHLY and CDR2 FYNNEI. Trimming removed 8 bases from V and 8 bases from J, with 12 bases in between. CDR3 DNA: TGTGCCAGCCGCAGGGATGAGGAAAAACTGTTTTTT. Translating it yields CASRRDEEKLFF. Supplemented by reference TRBV2 and TRBJ1-4, the full variable domain reads EPEVTQTPSHQVTQMGQEVILRCVPISNHLYFYWYRQILGQKVEFLVSFYNNEISEKSEIFDDQFSVERPDGSNFTLKIRSTKLEDSAMYFCASRRDEEKLFFGSGTQLSVL.

CDR3: CASSLLGQMNTEAFF. In DNA, the CDR3 is TGTGCCAGCAGCCTTTTGGGACAGATGAACACTGAAGCTTTCTTT. V gene TRBV7-3 combines with J gene TRBJ1-1, with 7 nucleotides matching TRBD1. The trim removed 5 bases at V and 0 bases at J, leaving 6 bases unmatched. Germline lookup yields CDR1 SGHTA and CDR2 FQGTGA. The CDR3 covers 15 residues.

The J gene is TRBJ2-7, the V gene TRBV9, with D possibly matching TRBD1 (7 bases). Trimming took off 4 bases at V and 6 bases at J, with 29 bases between the two ends. The germline V gene encodes CDR1 SGDLS and CDR2 YYNGEE. CDR3 length equals 18 residues. CDR3 coding DNA: TGTGCCAGCAGCCCCCGGGACAGTGTAATTCATACCGGGGGCGAGCAGTACTTC. The encoded protein is CASSPRDSVIHTGGEQYF. The variable domain in full, with the rest retrieved from reference TRBV9 and TRBJ2-7, is DSGVTQTPKHLITATGQRVTLRCSPRSGDLSVYWYQQSLDQGLQFLIQYYNGEERAKGNILERFSAQQFPDLHSELNLSSLELGDSALYFCASSPRDSVIHTGGEQYFGPGTRLTVT.

V and J are TRBV10-3 and TRBJ2-1, with 8 bases aligning to TRBD1. The CDR3 is 15 residues long. The V gene's germline CDR1 is ENHRY and CDR2 SYGVKD. Germline trimming cut 5 bases from V and 0 bases from J; bases unmatched to any gene: 3. In DNA, the CDR3 is TGTGCCATCAGTAAGGACAGGGACTCCTACAATGAGCAGTTCTTC. Translation gives CAISKDRDSYNEQFF.

Notes on this clone: Other DNA sequences of this sample code for an identical CDR3. The rearrangement uses TRBV2 and TRBJ2-7, with D maybe TRBD2 (6 bases). The V gene lost 3 bases and the J gene lost 2 bases, with 8 bases spanning the gap. In germline, CDR1 is SNHLY, CDR2 FYNNEI. This CDR3 is 13 amino acids long. The CDR3 DNA sequence: TGTGCCAGCAGTGAGGGGGGAGCCTACGAGCAGTACTTC. It specifies CASSEGGAYEQYF.

DNA for the CDR3: TGTGCCAGCAGCCTGGGACAGGGGATGTCCTACGAGCAGTACTTC. Protein: CASSLGQGMSYEQYF. The chain couples TRBV7-3 to TRBJ2-7; 10 bases line up with TRBD1. J gave up 1 base and V 5 bases, and 5 bases lay outside the gene matches. The CDR3 is made up of 15 amino acids. Germline CDR1 is SGHTA and CDR2 is FQGTGA.

This chain joins TRBV5-1 and TRBJ2-3; 8 bases are shared with TRBD2. The ends lost 3 bases at V and 7 bases at J; junction bases unmatched: 16. The CDR3 has 17 residues. Germline V gives CDR1 SGHRS, CDR2 YFSETQ. This CDR3 is CASSSSPTRTSPYTQYF. The CDR3 nucleotides read TGCGCCAGCAGCTCCTCCCCAACGAGGACTAGCCCTTATACGCAGTATTTT.

The chain uses TRBV28 and TRBJ1-2, with a possible D match to TRBD1 (5 bases). The germline V gene has CDR1 MDHEN and CDR2 SYDVKM. Between the trimmed V and J ends, which lost 3 bases and 5 bases, there was a span of 16 bases. The CDR3 covers 15 residues. The CDR3 is CASSLGVGGVYGYTF. The CDR3 region has the DNA TGTGCCAGCAGTTTGGGAGTTGGGGGGGTTTATGGCTACACCTTC.